These 26 T cell receptor beta chains were all obtained from the same sample, sequenced in a study of PD-L1 blockade in urothelial cancer. The protocol was immunoSEQ multiplex PCR, while the TCRdb copy is restricted to in-frame clones and leaves out a portion. The data contain 85,000 to 90,000 clones, 85% to 95% of them singletons. The starting material was PBMCs, obtained around atezolizumab (anti-PD-L1) treatment. All receptors derive from a man aged 60 to 69 with urothelial cancer.

CDR3 protein: CAWSVSMGIRETQYF. CDR3 in DNA: TGTGCCTGGAGTGTGAGTATGGGCATCCGAGAGACCCAGTACTTC. The rearrangement links TRBV30 to TRBJ2-5, with D unresolved. The CDR3 is made up of 15 amino acids. Germline V gene data show CDR1 as GTSNPN and CDR2 as SVGIG (reference sequence). V was pared by 0 bases and J by 4 bases, with 15 bases between.

CDR3 in amino acids: CAWKQGYNEQFF. CDR3 nucleotides: TGTGCCTGGAAGCAGGGGTACAATGAGCAGTTCTTC. The chain uses TRBV30 and TRBJ2-1, with D tentatively TRBD1 (6 bases). With 4 bases removed from V and 4 bases from J, the gap between germline ends came to 8 bases. This CDR3 comprises 12 residues. Germline V CDR1 and CDR2: GTSNPN, SVGIG (reference sequence).

In DNA form, the CDR3 reads TGTGCCAGCAGACAAGAAGGGGGCACCATGAACACTGAAGCTTTCTTT. It is translated as CASRQEGGTMNTEAFF. The rearrangement links TRBV7-3 to TRBJ1-1, with 7 bases lining up with TRBD1. CDR3 length: 16 amino acids. CDR1 and CDR2 (germline): SGHTA, FQGTGA. The trim removed 6 bases at V and 0 bases at J, leaving 10 bases unmatched. Together with reference TRBV7-3 and TRBJ1-1, the CDR3 gives the full variable domain: GAGVSQTPSNKVTEKGKYVELRCDPISGHTALYWYRQSLGQGPEFLIYFQGTGAADDSGLPNDRFFAVRPEGSVSTLKIQRTERGDSAVYLCASRQEGGTMNTEAFFGQGTRLTVV.

The chain links TRBV19 to TRBJ1-2; 8 bases fit TRBD1. V was clipped by 5 bases and J by 2 bases; unmatched bases: 7. The CDR3 is made up of 15 amino acids. The germline V gene has CDR1 LNHDA and CDR2 SQIVND (reference sequence). CDR3 nucleotide sequence: TGTGCCAGTAGTTCGTCTGGACAGGGAAACTATGGCTACACCTTC. It encodes CASSSSGQGNYGYTF.

This clone was observed a few times. The chain combines TRBV19 with TRBJ1-5, with 9 bases matching TRBD1. This CDR3 region has 14 residues. CDR1 is LNHDA and CDR2 is SQIVND in the germline V gene (reference sequence). The J segment lost 9 bases and the V segment lost 2 bases, leaving 5 bases of the junction unmatched. DNA for the CDR3: TGTGCCAGTAGTATAAGACAGGGGGGTTCGCCCCAGCATTTT. Protein sequence: CASSIRQGGSPQHF.

This chain links TRBV5-4 with TRBJ2-5, with D perhaps matching TRBD1 (6 bases). V was shortened by 5 bases and J by 0 bases, with 17 bases between the two germline ends. The CDR3 consists of 16 residues. In germline, CDR1 is SGHNT, CDR2 YYREEE (reference sequence). For the CDR3, the DNA is TGTGCCAGCAGAAAAGGGGGAGACAGAAACCAAGAGACCCAGTACTTC. This translates into CASRKGGDRNQETQYF.

This clone was counted once. The chain recombines TRBV6-5 with TRBJ2-1; a possible D gene is TRBD2 (6 bases). CDR1 and CDR2 from the germline V gene are MNHEY and SVGAGI. The CDR3 has 15 residues. The ends were cut back, 5 bases at V and 9 bases at J, with 20 bases in the middle. The CDR3: CASSPANRRGSEQFF. Written as DNA, the CDR3 is TGTGCCAGCAGTCCAGCCAACCGGAGGGGTAGTGAGCAGTTCTTC.

V gene TRBV6-6 combines with J gene TRBJ1-1; D call uncertain. Germline loops: CDR1 MNHNY, CDR2 SVGAGI (reference sequence). V was cut by 8 bases and J by 1 base, with 2 bases left in between. There are 10 residues in the CDR3. The CDR3 reads CASRNTEAFF. The CDR3 bases are TGTGCCAGCCGGAACACTGAAGCTTTCTTT.

In this sample, this clone turned up a few times. In nucleotides, the CDR3 is TGTGCCAGCAGTTTAGGTTCTAGCGGGAGTGGAAATGAGCAGTTCTTC. It yields the protein CASSLGSSGSGNEQFF. The V gene is TRBV28, the J gene TRBJ2-1, with 10 bases fitting TRBD2. V lost 2 bases, J lost 7 bases, and 8 bases stayed unmatched. The length of the CDR3 is 16 residues. Germline CDR1 and CDR2: MDHEN and SYDVKM.

This sequence joins TRBV7-9 and TRBJ2-7, with D perhaps TRBD2 (5 bases). The CDR3 runs 15 residues. Trimming left V 5 bases short and J 0 bases short, with 14 bases between. Germline V gene data show CDR1 as SEHNR and CDR2 as FQNEAQ (reference sequence). The CDR3 DNA sequence: TGTGCCAGCAGCCTCCGAGCGGAGAGCTCCTACGAGCAGTACTTC. It encodes CASSLRAESSYEQYF.

The rearrangement joins TRBV7-2 to TRBJ1-6; the match to TRBD1 covers 7 bases. The CDR3 runs to 14 residues. Germline V lookup: CDR1 SGHTA, CDR2 FQGNSA. V lost 6 bases to trimming and J lost 10 bases; unmatched junction nucleotides: 9. The CDR3 bases are TGTGCCAGCAGGACCACAGGGGCAGGATCACCCCTCCACTTT. As protein: CASRTTGAGSPLHF.

This clone appeared once. The DNA is left out, because the CDR3 cannot be placed on it with certainty; the CDR3 is given as TCRdb lists it. The chain joins TRBV21-1 to TRBJ2-6; TRBD1 was called by the table and not checked on the DNA. TRBV21-1 is a documented pseudogene. The CDR3 has 19 amino acids, counting both end residues. The CDR3 is CASSNNRGRVGSGANVLTF.

The sample holds a few counts of this clone. The chain couples TRBV4-3 to TRBJ1-1; D is unclear. The CDR3 consists of 15 residues. Trimming took 0 bases from V and 1 from J, leaving 9 bases between them. Germline V gene lookup returns CDR1 LGHNA and CDR2 YSLEER. The CDR3 region is CASSQDEGGNTEAFF. DNA for the CDR3: TGCGCCAGCAGCCAAGATGAGGGTGGGAACACTGAAGCTTTCTTT.

The V and J genes are TRBV4-3 and TRBJ1-2; 10 bases fit TRBD1. Germline V gene data show CDR1 as LGHNA and CDR2 as YSLEER. The CDR3 length is 18 residues. With V trimmed by 2 bases and J by 1 base, 10 bases remained unmatched. In DNA form, the CDR3 reads TGCGCCAGCAGCCAACATAATCCGGGACAGGGGCGTAACTATGGCTACACCTTC. This translates into CASSQHNPGQGRNYGYTF.

The chain couples TRBV2 to TRBJ2-3, with 10 bases lining up with TRBD2. The trim removed 10 bases at V and 6 bases at J, leaving 13 bases unmatched. The CDR3 is 15 amino acids. From germline, CDR1 is SNHLY and CDR2 FYNNEI. CDR3 DNA sequence: TGTGCCACCACCTTAGCGGGAGGCCCCACGGATACGCAGTATTTT. Translated, it gives CATTLAGGPTDTQYF.

The rearrangement links TRBV30 to TRBJ1-1, with 7 bases that match TRBD1. Per germline, CDR1 GTSNPN and CDR2 SVGIG (reference sequence). The CDR3 sequence is 15 residues long. The J segment lost 5 bases and the V segment lost 3 bases, leaving 12 bases of the junction unmatched. This chain's CDR3 is CAWSRDTGVTTEAFF. DNA of the CDR3: TGTGCCTGGAGCCGGGACACAGGGGTGACGACTGAAGCTTTCTTT.

The chain carries TRBV5-1 and TRBJ1-1; the D gene is possibly TRBD1 (6 bases). CDR1 and CDR2 from the germline V gene are SGHRS and YFSETQ. The CDR3 has 15 residues. V dropped 0 bases and J dropped 4 bases, with 13 bases sitting between them. CDR3 amino acids: CASSLEKSGVTEAFF. In DNA form, the CDR3 reads TGCGCCAGCAGCTTGGAAAAGTCAGGGGTCACTGAAGCTTTCTTT. Based on the CDR3 plus reference TRBV5-1 and TRBJ1-1, the full variable domain is KAGVTQTPRYLIKTRGQQVTLSCSPISGHRSVSWYQQTPGQGLQFLFEYFSETQRNKGNFPGRFSGRQFSNSRSEMNVSTLELGDSALYLCASSLEKSGVTEAFFGQGTRLTVV.

The chain joins TRBV5-4 to TRBJ2-5, with 10 bases lining up with TRBD2. This CDR3 has 16 residues. The V segment lost 0 bases and the J segment 8 bases; nucleotides outside the gene matches: 10. Germline CDR1 is SGHNT and CDR2 is YYREEE (reference sequence). This chain's CDR3 is CASSLVSSGRGETQYF. CDR3 bases: TGTGCCAGCAGCTTGGTGTCTAGCGGGAGAGGAGAAACCCAGTACTTC.

The J gene is TRBJ2-7, the V gene TRBV11-3, with 10 bases fitting TRBD2. Germline CDR1 SGHNT, CDR2 YENEEA. The CDR3 contains 15 residues. J gave up 1 base and V 4 bases, and 4 bases lay outside the gene matches. This CDR3 reads CASSSAGGPSYEQYF. In DNA, the CDR3 is TGTGCCAGCAGCTCAGCGGGGGGGCCTTCCTACGAGCAGTACTTC.

The rearrangement links TRBV28 to TRBJ1-5; 10 nucleotides agree with TRBD1. The J segment lost 2 bases and the V segment lost 6 bases, leaving 10 bases of the junction unmatched. CDR3 length: 17 residues. CDR1 is MDHEN and CDR2 is SYDVKM in the germline V gene. For the CDR3, the DNA is TGTGCCAGCAGACGGACGCTCGGGACAGGGGGCAATCAGCCCCAGCATTTT. Its translation: CASRRTLGTGGNQPQHF.

J is TRBJ2-1 and V is TRBV4-2; TRBD2 matches 10 bases. The V gene's germline CDR1 is LGHNA and CDR2 YNFKEQ. CDR3 size: 16 residues. Trimming removed 4 bases from V and 7 bases from J; junction bases left unmatched: 10. The CDR3 loop is CASSLLLAGSRNEQFF. Here the CDR3 DNA reads TGTGCCAGCAGCCTATTACTAGCGGGGTCAAGGAATGAGCAGTTCTTC.

The V call is TRBV19, the J call TRBJ2-3; 7 nucleotides line up with TRBD2. Germline CDR1 is LNHDA and CDR2 is SQIVND (reference sequence). This CDR3 has 17 residues. V lost 0 bases to trimming and J lost 2 bases; unmatched junction nucleotides: 8. CDR3 sequence: CASSIDSSGESTDTQYF. CDR3 nucleotides: TGTGCCAGTAGTATAGATTCCAGCGGGGAATCCACAGATACGCAGTATTTT.

The chain carries TRBV2 and TRBJ2-7, with 7 bases that match TRBD2. After removal of 7 bases from V and 4 bases from J, the junction contained 7 bases not matched to a gene. This CDR3 is 13 amino acids long. CDR1 and CDR2 (germline): SNHLY, FYNNEI. CDR3 region: CASTGGLEYEQYF. The CDR3 DNA sequence: TGTGCCAGCACGGGGGGTTTGGAGTACGAGCAGTACTTC. Based on the CDR3 plus reference TRBV2 and TRBJ2-7, the full variable domain is EPEVTQTPSHQVTQMGQEVILRCVPISNHLYFYWYRQILGQKVEFLVSFYNNEISEKSEIFDDQFSVERPDGSNFTLKIRSTKLEDSAMYFCASTGGLEYEQYFGPGTRLTVT.

V usage is TRBV30 and J usage is TRBJ2-7; TRBD2 matches at 11 bases. The CDR3 contains 19 residues. Germline CDR1 reads GTSNPN; CDR2 reads SVGIG (reference sequence). The V and J ends lost 3 bases and 6 bases, in that order; junction bases with no gene match: 22. CDR3 in amino acids: CAWRARRLLAGGPLGEQYF. In DNA form, the CDR3 reads TGTGCCTGGAGGGCCAGGCGGCTTTTAGCGGGGGGGCCACTCGGCGAGCAGTACTTC.

Only one count was recorded for this clone. The chain has TRBV7-9 and TRBJ1-2, with D perhaps matching TRBD1 (5 bases). The CDR3 contains 14 residues. The germline V gene has CDR1 SEHNR and CDR2 FQNEAQ (reference sequence). V was shortened by 5 bases and J by 2 bases, with 12 bases between the two germline ends. In nucleotides, the CDR3 is TGTGCCAGCAGCCCGCGGGACGGAAACTATGGCTACACCTTC. Amino acid sequence: CASSPRDGNYGYTF.

The chain has TRBV2 and TRBJ2-1; 10 bases align to TRBD1. V gave up 6 bases and J gave up 6 bases; unmatched junction bases: 8. Germline V lookup: CDR1 SNHLY, CDR2 FYNNEI. This CDR3 is built from 15 residues. Here the CDR3 reads CASRGQGNFFNEQFF. The CDR3 region has the DNA TGTGCCAGCAGGGGACAGGGGAATTTTTTCAATGAGCAGTTCTTC.